Below, one T cell receptor (beta chain) is given with its context. No antigen is known for it. There are no base qualities to consult, and no much larger clone falls within one base. This entry comes from a study of blood T cell repertoires in COVID-19 (TCRdb year 2020). At the level of the whole study: The collaborator samples originated in the United States, Italy and Spain and spanned the acute and convalescent phases of COVID-19. Deeply sampled blood TCRbeta repertoires from subjects exposed to, actively infected with, or recovered from COVID-19 were included in the dataset. The samples were drawn from two sources: the first 160 participants of the ongoing ImmuneRACE study, and fewer than 1,500 subjects contributed by 6 global collaborators. Where HLA class I and class II types were available, the types were taken from metadata supplied by the sample provider, not from assay-based typing. The repertoires were released in a freely available public database meant as a resource for research on the immune response to SARS-CoV-2. The material from the prospective study consisted of cDNA or gDNA derived from T cells, B-cell-depleted T cells, or PBMCs. Sample metadata almost always included a de-identified subject ID, COVID-19 status, age in years and sex. The paper as a whole reports these results and caveats: How much clinical and demographic metadata was included differed by source and by participant, and the metadata was provided uncurated.

CDR1 and CDR2 are drawn from the germline V gene (reference sequence): LNHDA, SQIVND. V is pruned by 4 bases and J by 3 bases, leaving 2 bases of the junction without a gene match. Reading from cysteine to phenylalanine, the CDR3 counts 13 amino acids. The kept DNA is CDR3 alone, 39 bases in frame from the first base. At one collaborating source in Seattle, patients were enrolled during active infection and were followed longitudinally through the course of disease. Whole blood was collected in K2EDTA tubes by collaborating institutions according to the institutions' own protocols. For TCRbeta analysis, collaborators shipped samples as frozen whole blood, isolated PBMCs, or DNA extracted from either of those sample types. The immunoSEQ Assay, a bias-controlled multiplex PCR, was used to amplify TCRbeta CDR3 regions from genomic DNA. The source study handled its data this way. Within the assay, amplification of reference gene primers was used to estimate how many nucleated cells each sample contained. Sequence reads were collapsed and filtered to measure the absolute abundance of every unique TCRbeta CDR3 rearrangement. For each sample, productive Simpson clonality was calculated as the square root of Simpson's diversity index over productive rearrangements. The source is immuneACCESS, and TCRdb retained only in-frame sequences with V and J called. Part of the clones is not carried over; for the studies checked, unresolved V genes explain less than half of this, and the remainder is unexplained. From that table come the V and J calls and clone size; the DNA was used to work out D and trimming. Counted in this sample were fewer than 300,000 clones; more than 75% of them appeared once. In total, the top ten clones hold around 10% of the sample.

The TCR originated in a middle-aged man with COVID-19, enrolled during active disease. Sequencing input: peripheral blood. The V and J segments used are TRBV19 and TRBJ1-1, with 7 junctional bases fitting TRBD1. Here the CDR3 is given as CASSTQGDTEAFF. The nucleotides read TGTGCCAGTAGTACGCAGGGGGACACTGAAGCTTTCTTT.